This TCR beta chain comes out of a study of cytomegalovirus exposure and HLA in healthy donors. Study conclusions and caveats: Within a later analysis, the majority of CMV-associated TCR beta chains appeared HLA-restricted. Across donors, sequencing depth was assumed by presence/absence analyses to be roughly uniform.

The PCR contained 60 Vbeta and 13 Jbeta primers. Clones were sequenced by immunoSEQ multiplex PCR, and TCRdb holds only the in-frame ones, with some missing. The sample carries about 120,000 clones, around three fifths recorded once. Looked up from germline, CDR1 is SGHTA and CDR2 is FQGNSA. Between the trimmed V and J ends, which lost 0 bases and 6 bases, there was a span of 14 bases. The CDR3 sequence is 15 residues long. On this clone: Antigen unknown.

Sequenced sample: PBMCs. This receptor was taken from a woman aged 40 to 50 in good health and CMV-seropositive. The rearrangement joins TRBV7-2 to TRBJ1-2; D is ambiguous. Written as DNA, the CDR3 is TGTGCCAGCAGCTTAGCGGTAGGGAGCGGTGATGGCTACACCTTC. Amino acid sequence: CASSLAVGSGDGYTF.